This TCR beta chain was captured in a study of blood T cell repertoires in COVID-19. Study information: Acute and convalescent COVID-19 samples came from the United States, Italy and Spain. PBMCs, B-cell-depleted T cells, or T cells provided the cDNA or gDNA that made up the material.

CDR3 length: 15 residues. The V gene's germline CDR1 is LGHNA and CDR2 YNFKEQ. Trimming shortened V by 2 bases and J by 4 bases, and 12 bases separated the two germline ends. Those enrolled in Seattle joined during active infection and were followed longitudinally afterward. Original processing methods: From reference gene primer amplification, estimates of nucleated cell counts were derived. The protocol was immunoSEQ multiplex PCR, while the TCRdb copy is restricted to in-frame clones and leaves out a portion. V and J calls and clone size are given by that table; D and trimming were obtained from the DNA. The sample holds 250,000 to 350,000 clones, 65% to 85% seen once.

Sequencing used peripheral blood. The receptor was isolated from a human donor with COVID-19, enrolled during active disease. The donor label of this sample is uncertain. V usage is TRBV4-2 and J usage is TRBJ1-5; tentatively, D is TRBD1 (6 bases). CDR3 DNA sequence: TGTGCCAGCAGCCAAAGGGTCGGACAGAATCAGCCCCAGCATTTT. Translating it yields CASSQRVGQNQPQHF.